The next 24 T cell receptor beta chains were all read from a single sample in a study of early T cells in non-severe SARS-CoV-2 infection. TCRdb passed the 5' RACE reads through MiXCR, listing each CDR3 protein once. The sample lists more than 90,000 distinct CDR3 sequences, 11% seen once, with 4.5% to 5.5% in the top ten. Sequenced input: whole blood. The receptor source for this set is an adult who was a healthcare worker with PCR-confirmed SARS-CoV-2 infection or an uninfected control (not recorded which).

This clonotype has a handful of counts. The rearrangement joins TRBV29-1 to TRBJ1-2; TRBD1 aligns across 7 bases. Losses at the gene ends were 6 bases for V and 7 bases for J; bases not matched to a gene: 17. This CDR3 is built from 15 residues. In germline, CDR1 is SQVTM, CDR2 ANQGSEA. The CDR3 nucleotides are TGCAGCGTGAGACAGGGAACGGGCCAGGGGAGTGGCTACACCTTC. Translation: CSVRQGTGQGSGYTF.

This clonotype showed up many times. The J gene is TRBJ2-1, the V gene TRBV27; 8 bases map to TRBD2. The CDR3 sequence is 15 residues long. Germline values: CDR1 MNHEY, CDR2 SMNVEV (reference sequence). J gave up 4 bases and V 6 bases, and 8 bases lay outside the gene matches. CDR3 bases: TGTGCCAGCAGCCCAGGGACGGGAGGGTACAATGAGCAGTTCTTC. Its protein product is CASSPGTGGYNEQFF.

This clonotype came up many times. J is TRBJ1-2 and V is TRBV2; tentative D call: TRBD1 (6 bases). Trimming left V 5 bases short and J 6 bases short, with 13 bases between. This CDR3 is 13 amino acids long. CDR1 and CDR2 (germline): SNHLY, FYNNEI. The DNA for the CDR3 is TGTGCCAGCAGTCCCCGGAACAGGGATGGCTACACCTTC. Its protein product is CASSPRNRDGYTF.

As concerns this clonotype: This may arise from a read error, as a much more abundant clone is one base away. The chain couples TRBV27 to TRBJ1-6, with unresolved D. CDR1 MNHEY and CDR2 SMNVEV come from the germline V gene (reference sequence). CDR3 length: 13 residues. Here the CDR3 reads CVSSPDYNSPLHF. The CDR3 DNA reads TGTGTCAGCAGCCCCGACTATAATTCACCCCTCCACTTT.

This clonotype was seen ten or more times. The chain recombines TRBV20-1 with TRBJ1-5, with D perhaps TRBD1 (5 bases). V was cut by 2 bases and J by 1 base, with 24 bases left in between. Germline V gene sequence: CDR1 DFQATT, CDR2 SNEGSKA (reference sequence). This CDR3 has 19 amino acids. The CDR3 DNA reads as TGCAGTGCTAGATGGGGAGTTAGCGGGGGAAGTGGCAGCAATCAGCCCCAGCATTTT. It codes for CSARWGVSGGSGSNQPQHF.

This chain uses TRBV29-1 with TRBJ2-7, with 7 bases lining up with TRBD1. Germline lookup yields CDR1 SQVTM and CDR2 ANQGSEA. This CDR3 spans 13 amino acids. Trimming removed 4 bases from V and 1 base from J; junction bases left unmatched: 4. Here the CDR3 DNA reads TGCAGCGTTGTGAGGGGGCAATCCTACGAGCAGTACTTC. It encodes CSVVRGQSYEQYF.

The table lists this clonotype with many counts. CDR3 sequence reads: CASSLKLRADTQYF. The CDR3 nucleotides read TGTGCCAGCAGCTTAAAACTTAGGGCAGATACGCAGTATTTT. The chain couples TRBV7-9 to TRBJ2-3; unclear D gene. The CDR3 totals 14 residues. V was cut by 2 bases and J by 4 bases, with 10 bases left in between. Looked up from germline, CDR1 is SEHNR and CDR2 is FQNEAQ (reference sequence). The full variable domain, in which reference TRBV7-9 and TRBJ2-3 provide the parts outside the CDR3, is DTGVSQNPRHKITKRGQNVTFRCDPISEHNRLYWYRQTLGQGPEFLTYFQNEAQLEKSRLLSDRFSAERPKGSFSTLEIQRTEQGDSAMYLCASSLKLRADTQYFGPGTRLTVL.

The chain uses TRBV29-1 and TRBJ2-2, with unresolved D. The CDR3 spans 13 residues. Germline CDR1 SQVTM, CDR2 ANQGSEA. The ends were cut back, 6 bases at V and 2 bases at J, with 10 bases in the middle. CDR3 in DNA: TGCAGCGTATCGGGCTTTAACACCGGGGAGCTGTTTTTT. Amino acid sequence: CSVSGFNTGELFF.

This clonotype has more than one count but fewer than ten. The rearrangement joins TRBV28 to TRBJ2-1; tentatively, D is TRBD2 (8 bases). Trimming left V 10 bases short and J 4 bases short, with 17 bases between. The CDR3 sequence is 14 residues long. The V gene's germline CDR1 is MDHEN and CDR2 SYDVKM. The CDR3 DNA reads as TGTGCCACCGGGGGGGACAGCCTTTACAATGAGCAGTTCTTC. Its protein is CATGGDSLYNEQFF.

This sequence joins TRBV7-6 and TRBJ2-3, with D possibly being TRBD1 (6 bases). Germline V gene data show CDR1 as SGHVS and CDR2 as FNYEAQ. The CDR3 runs to 17 residues. The V end lost 8 bases, the J end lost 4 bases, and 25 bases lay between the germline ends. The CDR3, as DNA: TGTGCCAGCGGCAGGACAGTCTGGTCGATATCGGCAGATACGCAGTATTTT. This gives the protein CASGRTVWSISADTQYF.

The chain recombines TRBV10-3 with TRBJ2-1; a weak D match, TRBD2 (6 bases). The CDR3 length is 16 residues. Looked up from germline, CDR1 is ENHRY and CDR2 is SYGVKD. Between the trimmed V and J ends, which lost 0 bases and 8 bases, there was a span of 17 bases. The CDR3 DNA sequence: TGTGCCATCAGTGAGTCGCTAGGGGCGGGATCCGATGAGCAGTTCTTC. It codes for CAISESLGAGSDEQFF.

This clonotype was seen repeatedly, ten times or more. This chain joins TRBV7-2 and TRBJ1-4; TRBD1 matches 7 bases. The CDR3 extends over 16 amino acids. Trimming removed 5 bases from V and 5 bases from J; junction bases left unmatched: 11. Germline values: CDR1 SGHTA, CDR2 FQGNSA. The DNA of the CDR3 is TGTGCCAGCAGCCAGTACAGGGGCCTCGTAAATGAAAAACTGTTTTTT. Translated: CASSQYRGLVNEKLFF.

In its sample, this clonotype was seen once. Without the conserved terminal phenylalanine or tryptophan, this CDR3 likely stems from a read error. The rearrangement uses TRBV5-6 and TRBJ2-7, with D possibly being TRBD2 (5 bases). V gave up 4 bases and J gave up 5 bases, with 13 bases separating them. The CDR3 is 13 residues long. From germline, CDR1 is SGHDT and CDR2 YYEEEE. The CDR3 sequence is CASSPGSEDEQYL. The CDR3 DNA reads as TGTGCCAGCAGCCCCGGATCGGAGGACGAGCAGTACCTC.

The V call is TRBV28, the J call TRBJ2-7; possibly TRBD2 for D (5 bases). The CDR3 has 15 residues. Trimming shortened V by 3 bases and J by 0 bases, and 12 bases separated the two germline ends. The germline V gene encodes CDR1 MDHEN and CDR2 SYDVKM. In DNA form, the CDR3 reads TGTGCCAGCAGTTTCCCGGGGATTTACTCCTACGAGCAGTACTTC. Translating it yields CASSFPGIYSYEQYF.

This clonotype has a count of ten or more. The chain couples TRBV20-1 to TRBJ2-7, with D unclear. Germline loops: CDR1 DFQATT, CDR2 SNEGSKA (reference sequence). The CDR3 length is 15 residues. The V and J ends lost 4 bases and 2 bases respectively, with 18 bases between them. This CDR3 is CSANGGSYGTYEQYF. Here the CDR3 DNA reads TGCAGTGCTAACGGTGGATCCTATGGGACCTACGAGCAGTACTTC.

This clonotype was recorded many times. V and J are TRBV2 and TRBJ2-7, with 7 bases aligning to TRBD2. This CDR3 has 14 amino acids. V gave up 6 bases and J gave up 2 bases; unmatched junction bases: 7. The germline V gene encodes CDR1 SNHLY and CDR2 FYNNEI. CDR3 DNA sequence: TGTGCCAGCAGGGGGGACTACAAGGCCTACGAGCAGTACTTC. Amino acids: CASRGDYKAYEQYF. Variable domain in full (rest from reference TRBV2 and TRBJ2-7): EPEVTQTPSHQVTQMGQEVILRCVPISNHLYFYWYRQILGQKVEFLVSFYNNEISEKSEIFDDQFSVERPDGSNFTLKIRSTKLEDSAMYFCASRGDYKAYEQYFGPGTRLTVT.

This clonotype occurred many times. The chain joins TRBV7-9 to TRBJ2-1; D call uncertain. The CDR3 spans 16 residues. Trimming took off 2 bases at V and 0 bases at J, with 11 bases between the two ends. Germline CDR1 and CDR2: SEHNR and FQNEAQ (reference sequence). This CDR3 is CASSLLGFSSYNEQFF. CDR3 coding DNA: TGTGCCAGCAGCTTATTGGGTTTTAGCTCCTACAATGAGCAGTTCTTC.

The chain combines TRBV18 with TRBJ1-1; D is perhaps TRBD1 (5 bases). Per the germline V gene, CDR1 is KGHSH and CDR2 is LQKENI. CDR3 length: 15 amino acids. Trimming took off 3 bases at V and 1 base at J, with 12 bases between the two ends. The CDR3 sequence is CASSPPQGQNTEAFF. Here the CDR3 DNA reads TGTGCCAGCTCACCCCCCCAGGGTCAGAACACTGAAGCTTTCTTT.

This chain links TRBV20-1 with TRBJ1-2; D unclear. CDR3 length: 14 amino acids. From germline, CDR1 is DFQATT and CDR2 SNEGSKA (reference sequence). V was trimmed by 3 bases and J by 0 bases, leaving 11 bases between them. The CDR3 spells CSASGSVPNYGYTF. The CDR3 nucleotides are TGCAGTGCTAGTGGGTCGGTTCCTAACTATGGCTACACCTTC.

Ten or more counts support this clonotype. The chain combines TRBV19 with TRBJ1-5, with D hard to call. V was pared by 2 bases and J by 4 bases, with 9 bases between. The CDR3 is 14 amino acids. In germline, CDR1 is LNHDA, CDR2 SQIVND (reference sequence). The CDR3 reads CASSIFSPNQPQHF. CDR3 nucleotides: TGTGCCAGTAGTATATTTAGCCCTAATCAGCCCCAGCATTTT.

The V gene is TRBV29-1, the J gene TRBJ2-5; D uncertain. CDR1 is SQVTM, CDR2 ANQGSEA, per germline. The CDR3 contains 13 residues. V lost 4 bases, J lost 1 base, and 10 bases lay in between. The CDR3, as DNA: TGCAGCGTTGCTAGGATTGGCCAAGAGACCCAGTACTTC. Translation gives CSVARIGQETQYF.

This clonotype was counted a few times. The J gene is TRBJ2-1, the V gene TRBV19; no definite D call. V was shortened by 5 bases and J by 7 bases, with 18 bases between the two germline ends. Germline V gives CDR1 LNHDA, CDR2 SQIVND (reference sequence). CDR3 size: 15 residues. The CDR3 reads CASSVLRTLQNEQFF. In DNA form, the CDR3 reads TGTGCCAGTAGTGTGCTCCGGACGCTCCAGAATGAGCAGTTCTTC.

The genes are TRBV11-2 and TRBJ2-1; 13 nucleotides line up with TRBD2. Losses at the gene ends were 1 base for V and 9 bases for J; bases not matched to a gene: 6. Germline V lookup: CDR1 SGHAT, CDR2 FQNNGV. The length of the CDR3 is 16 residues. The CDR3 loop is CASSLGTSGSQSEQFF. The CDR3, as DNA: TGTGCCAGCAGCTTAGGGACTAGCGGGAGCCAAAGTGAGCAGTTCTTC.

There are many counts of this clonotype. The V call is TRBV7-9, the J call TRBJ2-1, with TRBD2 identical over 11 bases. Trimming removed 9 bases from V and 0 bases from J; junction bases left unmatched: 10. Germline V lookup: CDR1 SEHNR, CDR2 FQNEAQ (reference sequence). The CDR3 spans 17 residues. CDR3 region: CASLRTSGSYSYNEQFF. The CDR3 DNA reads as TGTGCCAGTCTCCGTACTAGCGGGAGTTACTCCTACAATGAGCAGTTCTTC.